These T cell receptor beta chains were read from a single sample in a study of tissue T cells after allogeneic stem cell transplantation. The repertoire was sequenced with immunoSEQ multiplex PCR; TCRdb's copy has only in-frame clones and lacks some. Of some 1,800 clones listed, roughly 70% are singletons. The sample was tissue from the stomach, taken at autopsy. The receptors stem from a female donor of 60 years or more with lung cancer. CDR3s include the opening cysteine and the closing phenylalanine or tryptophan.

j_call: TRBJ2-3; v_call: TRBV18; cdr3_aa: CASSPAADTQYF
j_call: TRBJ2-7; v_call: TRBV4-1; cdr3_aa: CASSLSEGPTYEQYF
j_call: TRBJ2-7; v_call: TRBV6-5; cdr3_aa: CASSYDFGRSIGEQYF
j_call: TRBJ2-5; v_call: TRBV7-9; cdr3_aa: CASSSPPGIWGSQETQYF
j_call: TRBJ2-7; v_call: TRBV5-6; cdr3_aa: CASSTTAYEQYF
j_call: TRBJ2-3; v_call: TRBV2; cdr3_aa: CASSDRPDVTDTQYF
j_call: TRBJ1-2; v_call: TRBV29-1; cdr3_aa: CSVEASTANYGYTF
j_call: TRBJ2-7; v_call: TRBV7-3; cdr3_aa: CASSALQGISYEQYF
j_call: TRBJ1-2; v_call: TRBV6-5; cdr3_aa: CASSYSGANYGYTF
j_call: TRBJ2-3; v_call: TRBV10-3; cdr3_aa: CAIRSRTDTQYF
j_call: TRBJ1-1; v_call: TRBV11-2; cdr3_aa: CASSLEPGSWTEAFF
j_call: TRBJ2-2; v_call: TRBV29-1; cdr3_aa: CSVEGLGTGGTGELFF
j_call: TRBJ1-1; v_call: TRBV10-1; cdr3_aa: CASRLAKNTEAFF
j_call: TRBJ2-1; v_call: TRBV5-1; cdr3_aa: CASSFLGTEYNEQFF
j_call: TRBJ2-3; v_call: TRBV5-1; cdr3_aa: CASSLPSRQSRGTDTQYF
j_call: TRBJ2-3; v_call: TRBV5-1; cdr3_aa: CASSYDSQGTQYF
j_call: TRBJ2-7; v_call: TRBV5-3; cdr3_aa: CARSFETASYEQYF
j_call: TRBJ2-7; v_call: TRBV29-1; cdr3_aa: CSVEGGVAYEQYF
j_call: TRBJ2-2; v_call: TRBV2; cdr3_aa: CASQLAGVSTGELFF
j_call: TRBJ2-3; v_call: TRBV6-6; cdr3_aa: CASHRGSDTQYF
j_call: TRBJ2-7; v_call: TRBV14; cdr3_aa: CASSRAYEQYF
j_call: TRBJ1-1; v_call: TRBV6-5; cdr3_aa: CASRVGGLGTEAFF
j_call: TRBJ1-2; v_call: TRBV4-3; cdr3_aa: CASSQVGTDYGYTF
j_call: TRBJ1-4; v_call: TRBV19; cdr3_aa: CASRKHRGEKLFF
j_call: TRBJ2-1; v_call: TRBV20-1; cdr3_aa: CSASYAEEQFF
j_call: TRBJ2-7; v_call: TRBV5-8; cdr3_aa: CASTPRTEPLFKQYF
j_call: TRBJ1-1; v_call: TRBV18; cdr3_aa: CASSPPGGSAFF
j_call: TRBJ2-6; v_call: TRBV7-6; cdr3_aa: CASSLIGRSGANVLTF
j_call: TRBJ2-7; v_call: TRBV7-9; cdr3_aa: CASRDGMKVEQYF
j_call: TRBJ2-3; v_call: TRBV12-3/TRBV12-4; cdr3_aa: CASSFGEQDTQYF
j_call: TRBJ2-6; v_call: TRBV9; cdr3_aa: CASSAPLSGANVLTF
j_call: TRBJ2-1; v_call: TRBV12-3/TRBV12-4; cdr3_aa: CASRLIYNEQFF
j_call: TRBJ2-1; v_call: TRBV7-8; cdr3_aa: CASSPGWVSGNEQFF
j_call: TRBJ1-2; v_call: TRBV29-1; cdr3_aa: CSVEELASYGYTF
j_call: TRBJ2-5; v_call: TRBV7-3; cdr3_aa: CASSASGTWGETQYF
j_call: TRBJ1-6; v_call: TRBV9; cdr3_aa: CASSVVRGVNSPLHF
j_call: TRBJ2-1; v_call: TRBV28; cdr3_aa: CASSLLAGANEQFF
j_call: TRBJ2-1; v_call: TRBV12-3/TRBV12-4; cdr3_aa: CASRRTDEQFF
j_call: TRBJ1-1; v_call: TRBV5-1; cdr3_aa: CASSYRETNTEAFF
j_call: TRBJ2-7; v_call: TRBV19; cdr3_aa: CASSPGGTGVIYEQYF
j_call: TRBJ2-7; v_call: TRBV9; cdr3_aa: CASSVARGSEQYF
j_call: TRBJ2-3; v_call: TRBV5-6; cdr3_aa: CASSLGQGWADTQYF
j_call: TRBJ1-1; v_call: TRBV6-1; cdr3_aa: CASSEVAVTEAFF
j_call: TRBJ2-5; v_call: TRBV19; cdr3_aa: CASSISTGIQETQYF
j_call: TRBJ2-2; v_call: TRBV13; cdr3_aa: CASSPRRGNTGELFF
j_call: TRBJ2-7; v_call: TRBV4-1; cdr3_aa: CASSQAPGTPTDSYEQYF